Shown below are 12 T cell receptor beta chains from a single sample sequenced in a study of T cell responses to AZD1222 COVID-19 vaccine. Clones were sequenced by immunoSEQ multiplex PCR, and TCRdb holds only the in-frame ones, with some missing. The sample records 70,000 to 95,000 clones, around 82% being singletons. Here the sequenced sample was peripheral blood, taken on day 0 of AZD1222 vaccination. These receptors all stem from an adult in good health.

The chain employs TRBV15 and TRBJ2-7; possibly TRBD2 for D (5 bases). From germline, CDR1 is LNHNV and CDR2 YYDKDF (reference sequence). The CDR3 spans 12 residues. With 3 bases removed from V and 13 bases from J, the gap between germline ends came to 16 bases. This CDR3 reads CATSRDGRAAYF. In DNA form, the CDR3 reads TGTGCCACCAGCAGGGACGGGCGGGCAGCCTACTTC.

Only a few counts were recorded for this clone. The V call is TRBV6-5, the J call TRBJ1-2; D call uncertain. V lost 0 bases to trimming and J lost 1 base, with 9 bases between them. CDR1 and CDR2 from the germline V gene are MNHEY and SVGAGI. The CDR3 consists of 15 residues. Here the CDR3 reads CASSYSYGSNYGYTF. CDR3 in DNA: TGTGCCAGCAGTTACTCTTACGGGAGTAACTATGGCTACACCTTC.

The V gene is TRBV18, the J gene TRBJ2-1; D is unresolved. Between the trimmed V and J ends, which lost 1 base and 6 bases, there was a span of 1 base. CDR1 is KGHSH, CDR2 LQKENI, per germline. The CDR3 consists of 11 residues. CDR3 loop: CASSPRNEQFF. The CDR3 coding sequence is TGTGCCAGCTCACCACGCAATGAGCAGTTCTTC.

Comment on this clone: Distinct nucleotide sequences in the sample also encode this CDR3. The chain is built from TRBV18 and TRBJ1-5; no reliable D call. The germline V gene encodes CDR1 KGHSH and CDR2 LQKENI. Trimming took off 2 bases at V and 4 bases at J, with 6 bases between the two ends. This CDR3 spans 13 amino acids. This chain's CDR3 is CASSPGPNQPQHF. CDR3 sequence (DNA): TGTGCCAGCTCACCAGGACCGAATCAGCCCCAGCATTTT.

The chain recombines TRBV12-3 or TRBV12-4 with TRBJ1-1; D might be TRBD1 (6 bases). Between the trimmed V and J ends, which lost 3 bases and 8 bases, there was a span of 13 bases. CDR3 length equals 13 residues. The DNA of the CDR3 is TGTGCCAGCAGTTTCCTACAGGGAGGAGAAGCTTTCTTT. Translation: CASSFLQGGEAFF.

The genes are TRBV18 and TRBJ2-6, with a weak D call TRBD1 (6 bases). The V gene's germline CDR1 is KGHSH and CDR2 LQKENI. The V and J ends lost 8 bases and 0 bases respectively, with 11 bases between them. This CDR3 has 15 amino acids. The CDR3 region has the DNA TGTGCCAGCGAACAGGGAATCTCTGGGGCCAACGTCCTGACTTTC. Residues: CASEQGISGANVLTF.

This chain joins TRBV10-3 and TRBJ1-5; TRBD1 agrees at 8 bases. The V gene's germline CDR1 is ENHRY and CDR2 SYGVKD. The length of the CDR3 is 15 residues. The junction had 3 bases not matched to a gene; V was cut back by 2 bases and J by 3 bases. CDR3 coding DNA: TGTGCCATCAGTGAGGGACAGGGCACCAATCAGCCCCAGCATTTT. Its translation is CAISEGQGTNQPQHF.

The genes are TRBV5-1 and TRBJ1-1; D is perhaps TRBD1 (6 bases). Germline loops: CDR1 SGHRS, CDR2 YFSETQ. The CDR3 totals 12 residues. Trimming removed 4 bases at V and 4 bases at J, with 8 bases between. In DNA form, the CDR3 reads TGCGCCAGCAGCGAGGGGGGCACTGAAGCTTTCTTT. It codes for CASSEGGTEAFF.

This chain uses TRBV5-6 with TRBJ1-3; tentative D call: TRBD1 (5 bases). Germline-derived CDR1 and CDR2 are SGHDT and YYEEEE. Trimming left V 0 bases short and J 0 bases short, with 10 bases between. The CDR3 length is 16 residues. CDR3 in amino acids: CASSLDTQGSGNTIYF. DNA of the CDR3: TGTGCCAGCAGCTTGGATACTCAGGGCTCTGGAAACACCATATATTTT. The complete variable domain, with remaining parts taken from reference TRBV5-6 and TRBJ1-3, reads DAGVTQSPTHLIKTRGQQVTLRCSPKSGHDTVSWYQQALGQGPQFIFQYYEEEERQRGNFPDRFSGHQFPNYSSELNVNALLLGDSALYLCASSLDTQGSGNTIYFGEGSWLTVV.

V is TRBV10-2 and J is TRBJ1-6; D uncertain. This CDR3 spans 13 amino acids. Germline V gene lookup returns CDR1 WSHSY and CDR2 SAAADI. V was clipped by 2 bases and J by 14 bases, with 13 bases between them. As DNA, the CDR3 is TGCGCCAGCAGTGAGGGTCAGTCCGGGGCCCTCCACTTT. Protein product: CASSEGQSGALHF.

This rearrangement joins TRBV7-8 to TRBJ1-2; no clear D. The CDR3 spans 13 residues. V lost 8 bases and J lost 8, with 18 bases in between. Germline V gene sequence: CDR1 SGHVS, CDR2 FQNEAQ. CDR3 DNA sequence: TGTGCCAGCGCGGCCGGGCCACAGACCGGCTACACCTTC. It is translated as CASAAGPQTGYTF.

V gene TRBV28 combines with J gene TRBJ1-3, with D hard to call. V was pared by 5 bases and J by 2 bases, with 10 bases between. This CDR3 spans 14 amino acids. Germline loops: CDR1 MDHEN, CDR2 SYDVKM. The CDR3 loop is CASSKTLAGNTIYF. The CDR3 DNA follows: TGTGCCAGCAGTAAGACCTTAGCTGGAAACACCATATATTTT. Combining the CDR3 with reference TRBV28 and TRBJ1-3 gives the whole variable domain DVKVTQSSRYLVKRTGEKVFLECVQDMDHENMFWYRQDPGLGLRLIYFSYDVKMKEKGDIPEGYSVSREKKERFSLILESASTNQTSMYLCASSKTLAGNTIYFGEGSWLTVV.